This record looks at one T cell receptor (beta chain) sequence and its context. Its antigen is not identified. V lost 10 bases and J lost 0, with 10 bases in between. The CDR3 is made up of 13 amino acids. Per the germline V gene, CDR1 is MNHEY and CDR2 is SVGAGI. The sample comes from a study of T cell responses to AZD1222 COVID-19 vaccine. Some clones are missing from TCRdb's copy, which holds only in-frame ones; the method was immunoSEQ multiplex PCR. The sample yields about 110,000 clones, around nine tenths seen once. Points from the study as a whole: With two AZD1222 doses given, Spike-specific TCR breadth and depth both rose. Spike was spanned by vaccine-associated CD4 TCRs, which were dominant at 160-218 and 743-854. At baseline, just a handful of AZD1222 recipients tested seropositive. Clonal diversity may have been underestimated in mostly white British donors.

The TCR was taken from an adult who received the AZD1222 COVID-19 vaccine. This chain links TRBV6-5 with TRBJ1-5; a weak D match, TRBD1 (5 bases). The sequencing used peripheral blood, collected 28 days after the second AZD1222 dose. The CDR3 here is CATGQNSNQPQHF. In nucleotides, the CDR3 is TGTGCCACGGGGCAGAATAGCAATCAGCCCCAGCATTTT.